Included here is one TCR beta chain sequence, with context. Its antigen is not identified. If patients had autoimmune disease history or systemic immunosuppression, they were excluded. Germline V gene lookup returns CDR1 SNHLY and CDR2 FYNNEI. V was trimmed by 2 bases and J by 3 bases, leaving 7 bases between them. This CDR3 region has 13 residues. The data are from a study of OX40 agonist ivuxolimab in advanced cancers. Assay: immunoSEQ multiplex PCR; the TCRdb copy retains only in-frame clones and omits some. The sample has roughly 80,000 clones, 85% to 95% seen once. Study-wide findings and caveats: CD4+ and CD8+ T cells in blood underwent clonal expansion by week 6 at 0.1 to 3.0 mg/kg.

The sample was CD4+ or CD8+ T cells sorted from blood, taken in a trial of the OX40 agonist ivuxolimab. The TCR comes from an adult with an advanced solid tumor such as melanoma, head and neck, liver or kidney cancer. The V and J genes are TRBV2 and TRBJ2-5, with a possible D match to TRBD2 (6 bases). The CDR3 reads CASSEIAEETQYF. In nucleotides, the CDR3 is TGTGCCAGCAGTGAAATAGCGGAAGAGACCCAGTACTTC.